This T cell receptor (beta chain) came from a study of T cell responses to AZD1222 COVID-19 vaccine. Across the whole study: Investigators merged groups given second doses at roughly 4 or roughly 12 weeks.

Regarding the study as a whole: Among AZD1222 vaccinees, only six were seropositive at baseline.

The repertoire was sequenced with immunoSEQ multiplex PCR; TCRdb's copy has only in-frame clones and lacks some. The repertoire has under 200,000 clones, 90% of them found once; the top ten carry 1.5%. The length of the CDR3 is 13 residues. Trimming removed 2 bases at V and 3 bases at J, with 7 bases between. The germline V gene encodes CDR1 SNHLY and CDR2 FYNNEI. This clone was recorded a few times. The antigen is undetermined. The V and J genes are TRBV2 and TRBJ1-2; D uncertain. The source was peripheral blood, collected on day 0 of AZD1222 vaccination. This TCR was recovered from an adult in good health. Here the CDR3 DNA reads TGTGCCAGCAGTGAAACAGTATACTATGGCTACACCTTC. Its translation: CASSETVYYGYTF.